This T cell receptor (beta chain) was observed in a study of persistence of HIV-infected CD4 T cells. Study-level findings and limits: TCR analyses could not target the rare provirus-carrying CMV-responding cells. Proviral oligoclonality tracked with TCR oligoclonality within the same sorted cells.

Overlapping HIV-1 Gag 15-mer peptides at around 1 ug per peptide per mL were used. Responding CD4+ T cells were sorted by upregulation of both CD40 ligand and CD69. Concerning this clone itself: Its target is unknown.

The immunoSEQ assay was version 4, run in survey mode. Genomic DNA was diluted to roughly 10 ng/uL, up to 1 ug per sample. Some clones are missing from TCRdb's copy, which holds only in-frame ones; the method was immunoSEQ multiplex PCR. The table records under 20,000 clones, less than 75% of them present only once. This sequence was found in an adult woman with HIV who was CMV-seropositive. Sample: CD4+ T cells sorted from PBMCs after roughly 19-hour stimulation, taken from a patient who received antiretroviral therapy.

CDR3 coding DNA: TGTGCCAGCAGTCCCCTCTACGAGCAGTACTTC. The encoded protein is CASSPLYEQYF. The chain joins TRBV6-5 to TRBJ2-7; D is unresolved. This CDR3 comprises 11 residues. Trimming removed 5 bases at V and 3 bases at J, with 5 bases between. Germline CDR1 and CDR2: MNHEY and SVGAGI.